This T cell receptor (beta chain) was identified in a study of T cell responses to AZD1222 COVID-19 vaccine. Regarding the study as a whole: It should be noted that donors were predominantly white British and more often female, and clonal diversity was possibly underestimated. No repertoire was sampled before or during the peak T cell response, only after it. Only six or seven AZD1222 recipients tested seropositive at baseline.

Germline V gives CDR1 SGHRS, CDR2 YFSETQ. V lost 5 bases, J lost 1 base, and 7 bases lay in between. The CDR3 is 12 residues long. This clone was counted once. The antigen is not known. Repertoires were generated with immunoSEQ multiplex PCR, while TCRdb's copy carries only in-frame clones and drops some. The top ten clones hold 2.3% of a sample with about 150,000 clones, around 92% of them seen once. The source is an adult in good health. The chain combines TRBV5-1 with TRBJ2-7; no clear D. Here the sequenced sample was peripheral blood, taken on day 0 of AZD1222 vaccination. The CDR3 region has the DNA TGCGCCAGCAGGGGCAGTTCCTACGAGCAGTACTTC. Its translation is CASRGSSYEQYF.